This T cell receptor beta chain is drawn from a study of cytomegalovirus exposure and HLA in healthy donors. Overall study results and limits: Associated with HLA alleles at 0.05 false discovery rate in a later analysis were some 16,000 TCR beta sequences. Apart from CMV serostatus, no immune exposure information was available. A list of 150 or so TCR beta chains associated with cytomegalovirus was given.

Trimming took 4 bases from V and 0 from J, leaving 10 bases between them. Per the germline V gene, CDR1 is SGHAT and CDR2 is FQNNGV. The CDR3 sequence is 14 residues long. Primers for the PCR totalled 60 Vbeta and 13 Jbeta. The method was immunoSEQ multiplex PCR; TCRdb's version includes in-frame clones alone and lacks a portion of them. The profile shows 150,000 to 200,000 clones, roughly 79% of them singletons. For this clone: The antigen is undetermined.

This TCR derives from a woman aged 18-29 years in good health and CMV-seropositive. The chain links TRBV11-2 to TRBJ2-7, with D perhaps TRBD2 (5 bases). Input material: PBMCs. The CDR3 here is CASSSRTVSYEQYF. The CDR3 DNA reads TGTGCCAGCAGCTCTCGGACTGTCTCCTACGAGCAGTACTTC.